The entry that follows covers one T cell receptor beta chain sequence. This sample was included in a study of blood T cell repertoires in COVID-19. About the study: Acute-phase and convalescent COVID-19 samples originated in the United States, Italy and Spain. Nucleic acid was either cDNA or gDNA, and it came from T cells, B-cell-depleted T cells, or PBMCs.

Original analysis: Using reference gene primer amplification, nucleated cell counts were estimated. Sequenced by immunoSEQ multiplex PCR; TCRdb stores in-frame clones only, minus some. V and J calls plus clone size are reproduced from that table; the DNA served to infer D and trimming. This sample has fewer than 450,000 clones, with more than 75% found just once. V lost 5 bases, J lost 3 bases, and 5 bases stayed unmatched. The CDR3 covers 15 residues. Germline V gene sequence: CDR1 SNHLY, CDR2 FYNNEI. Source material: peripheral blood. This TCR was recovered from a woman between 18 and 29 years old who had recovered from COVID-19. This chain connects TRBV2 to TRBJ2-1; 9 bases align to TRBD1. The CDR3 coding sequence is TGTGCCAGCAGTTTGCAGGGACAGGGCTACAATGAGCAGTTCTTC. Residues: CASSLQGQGYNEQFF.